This is a list of T cell receptor beta chains from one sample in a study of siplizumab effects on memory and regulatory T cells. Method: immunoSEQ multiplex PCR; TCRdb's copy keeps in-frame clones and lacks some. Of approximately 100,000 clones in the sample, roughly 91% were seen once. Material for sequencing was non-Treg CD4+ T cells sorted from blood. The receptors were sampled from a human donor in good health. Each CDR3 is given with its conserved first and last residue. Fields, in order: J gene, V gene, CDR3 protein.

>TRBJ2-7|TRBV28
CASSLRYYEQYF
>TRBJ2-5|TRBV27
CASSPTSTGEETQYF
>TRBJ2-7|TRBV28
CASRKRTSGSRYEQYF
>TRBJ1-1|TRBV9
CASSVGLIGGYTEAFF
>TRBJ2-7|TRBV6-6
CASSSGSYEQYF
>TRBJ2-1|TRBV19
CASSMGLKTGFVRNEQFF
>TRBJ1-2|TRBV28
CASSSGGAPNYGYTF
>TRBJ2-3|TRBV5-5
CASSRFPSDTQYF
>TRBJ2-3|TRBV7-6
CASSSDHAPGPATDTQYF
>TRBJ1-4|TRBV19
CASRIFSSPNEKLFF
>TRBJ2-7|TRBV11-3
CASSYGTGYNEQYF
>TRBJ2-5|TRBV14
CASSRTSGRASETQYF
>TRBJ2-3|TRBV19
CATSPGIDTQYF
>TRBJ2-3|TRBV5-1
CASSLERHSTDTQYF
>TRBJ2-7|TRBV4-3
CASSQGVGTLSRYEQYF
>TRBJ1-2|TRBV2
CASSELRGAGLKGYTF
>TRBJ2-5|TRBV5-4
CASSRGGQETQYF
>TRBJ2-3|TRBV10-3
CAISVDTQYF
>TRBJ2-4|TRBV4-3
CASSQRGQWKNIQYF
>TRBJ1-2|TRBV19
CASSLRDREGITF
>TRBJ2-7|TRBV10-3
CASGGQGGYEQYF
>TRBJ2-7|TRBV30
CAWSVGRRIAGVGEQYF
>TRBJ1-3|TRBV7-9
CASSLRSGNTIYF
>TRBJ2-5|TRBV5-1
CASSLASGNQETQYF
>TRBJ1-4|TRBV6-5
CASSRRDRAEKLFF
>TRBJ2-7|TRBV5-4
CASSLWVVGSHEQYF
>TRBJ1-1|TRBV4-2
CASSQDGTGVGFF
>TRBJ2-5|TRBV7-9
CASSFNRVGETQYF
>TRBJ2-7|TRBV29-1
CSVGSHREYEQYF
>TRBJ2-5|TRBV9
CASSDWGQETQYF
>TRBJ2-7|TRBV19
CASSITSGYEQYF
>TRBJ1-2|TRBV30
CAWTGGAGYTF
>TRBJ1-4|TRBV2
CASSEGLGTGYEKLFF
>TRBJ2-1|TRBV5-4
CASSLPAGGSYNEQFF
>TRBJ2-2|TRBV7-9
CASSLESGELFF
>TRBJ1-1|TRBV7-9
CASRPGTANTEAFF